Listed below are T cell receptor beta chains from one sample, sequenced in a study of shared clonotypes between healthy human individuals. Only in-frame clones appear in the TCRdb table, and some are missing; sequencing was by immunoSEQ multiplex PCR. The sample records about 2.4 million clones, 80% to 95% being singletons. Sequences were obtained from naive CD4+ T cells from PBMCs. Every receptor here comes from a man aged 18 to 29 in good health. Some clones in this sample may be carry-over from other donors' samples. The CDR3 runs from the conserved cysteine through the conserved F or W.

CDR3,J,V,length
CASSPDIAKNIQYF,TRBJ2-4,TRBV18,14
CASRGQLHSSTDTQYF,TRBJ2-3,TRBV2,16
CASSLGGANSPLHF,TRBJ1-6,TRBV5-4,14
CAIQEGWQPQHF,TRBJ1-5,TRBV6-6,12
CASSEPGTSGRDQYF,TRBJ2-5,TRBV25-1,15
CASSPAGTGGTEAFF,TRBJ1-1,TRBV7-8,15
CASNTDRAANEKLFF,TRBJ1-4,TRBV2,15
CASNDGSGRARYEQYF,TRBJ2-7,TRBV28,16
CASSLYNTGELFF,TRBJ2-2,TRBV7-3,13
CAWAPSEETQYF,TRBJ2-5,TRBV30,12
CASSLSTGQETQYF,TRBJ2-5,TRBV2,14
CASGLTENTEAFF,TRBJ1-1,TRBV12-5,13
CASSLAPDIWRDEQYF,TRBJ2-7,TRBV7-2,16
CASSLVYGQRRDEQFF,TRBJ2-1,TRBV7-9,16
CASTLTGTYEQYF,TRBJ2-7,TRBV28,13
CASSQDSGRAYNEQFF,TRBJ2-1,TRBV4-1,16
CASSLDGRGLRNTIYF,TRBJ1-3,TRBV7-9,16
CASSTGLAGRRLYF,TRBJ2-3,TRBV5-6,14
CASSLLLPDYEQFF,TRBJ2-1,TRBV5-1,14
CASSHTGSDEKLFF,TRBJ1-4,TRBV4-2,14
CASSLGRGSREAFF,TRBJ1-1,TRBV7-3,14
CASSLGQSYEQYF,TRBJ2-7,TRBV11-3,13
CASSADRVGSPLHF,TRBJ1-6,TRBV5-1,14
CASSGWRQSSNQPQHF,TRBJ1-5,TRBV19,16
CASSLEVPTYEQYF,NA,TRBV7-9,14
CSVAPGGGGNQPQHF,TRBJ1-5,TRBV29-1,15
CASSRDRESEAFF,TRBJ1-1,TRBV5-4,13
CASSVEGRDETQYF,TRBJ2-5,TRBV9,14
CASSIDRGEQYF,TRBJ2-7,TRBV19,12
CASSGATGGTTDTQYF,TRBJ2-3,TRBV6-1,16
CASSLYRGMNTEAFF,TRBJ1-1,TRBV6-5,15
CASSDYPGGQGYEQYF,TRBJ2-7,TRBV25-1,16
CASVRQGSQNTEAFF,TRBJ1-1,TRBV11-2,15
CASSFQGAGANVLTF,TRBJ2-6,TRBV27,15
CASSPTGEMMNTEAFF,TRBJ1-1,TRBV5-5,16
CASSQVSGNTGELFF,TRBJ2-2,TRBV4-3,15
CASSVAPLAGYEQYF,TRBJ2-7,TRBV9,15
CASRVGQNTGELFF,TRBJ2-2,TRBV28,14
CASSPRGWNSPLHF,TRBJ1-6,TRBV5-6,14
CASSPTPGGSDQETQYF,TRBJ2-5,TRBV28,17
CASSLGPGQGVYEQYF,TRBJ2-7,TRBV5-1,16
CAWCGLAGYNEQFF,TRBJ2-1,TRBV30,14
CASSGGSGSGTGNTIYF,TRBJ1-3,TRBV5-1,17
CASSFHYEQYF,TRBJ2-7,TRBV11-1,11
CASSRPSGSSDTQYF,TRBJ2-3,TRBV25-1,15
CASSPGTGKDQPQHF,TRBJ1-5,TRBV7-9,15
CASSSQPGELFF,TRBJ2-2,TRBV7-3,12
CASSLSPGQGAHGYTF,TRBJ1-2,TRBV27,16
CASSFTESYNEQFF,TRBJ2-1,TRBV28,14
CATSLQRGLAGEDEQFF,TRBJ2-1,TRBV15,17
CASSVLQGGNQPQHF,TRBJ1-5,TRBV2,15